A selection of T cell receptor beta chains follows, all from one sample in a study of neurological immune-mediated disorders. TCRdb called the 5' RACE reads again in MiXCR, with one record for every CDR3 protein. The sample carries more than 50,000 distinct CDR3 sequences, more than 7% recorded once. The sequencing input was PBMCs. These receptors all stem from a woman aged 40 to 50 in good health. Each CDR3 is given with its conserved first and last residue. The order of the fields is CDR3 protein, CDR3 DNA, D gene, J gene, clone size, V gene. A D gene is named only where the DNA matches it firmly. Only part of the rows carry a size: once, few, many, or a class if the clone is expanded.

CDR3 protein: CASTQYTQETQYF
CDR3 DNA: TGTGCCAGCACCCAATACACACAAGAGACCCAGTACTTC
D gene: NA
J gene: TRBJ2-5
clone size: many
V gene: TRBV11-2

CDR3 protein: CASSLELGQGAYEQYF
CDR3 DNA: TGTGCCAGCAGCTTAGAGCTAGGTCAGGGGGCCTACGAGCAGTACTTC
D gene: TRBD1
J gene: TRBJ2-7
clone size: many
V gene: TRBV7-2

CDR3 protein: CSVPPDGGAHHSNEQFF
CDR3 DNA: TGCAGCGTGCCCCCAGATGGGGGAGCTCACCACTCCAATGAGCAGTTCTTC
D gene: NA
J gene: TRBJ2-1
clone size: many
V gene: TRBV29-1

CDR3 protein: CASSYSLGGADNSPLHF
CDR3 DNA: TGTGCCAGCAGTTACTCATTAGGGGGCGCGGATAATTCACCCCTCCACTTT
D gene: TRBD1
J gene: TRBJ1-6
clone size: many
V gene: TRBV6-5

CDR3 protein: CASSYRSNTYEQYF
CDR3 DNA: TGTGCCAGCAGTTACCGGAGTAACACCTACGAGCAGTACTTC
D gene: NA
J gene: TRBJ2-7
clone size: many
V gene: TRBV6-2/TRBV6-3

CDR3 protein: CASSRDRLNTEAFF
CDR3 DNA: TGTGCCAGCAGCAGGGACAGACTGAACACTGAAGCTTTCTTT
D gene: TRBD1
J gene: TRBJ1-1
clone size: many
V gene: TRBV7-2

CDR3 protein: CASRLAGANTGELFF
CDR3 DNA: TGTGCCAGCAGGTTAGCGGGAGCAAACACCGGGGAGCTGTTTTTT
D gene: TRBD2
J gene: TRBJ2-2
clone size: many
V gene: TRBV7-3

CDR3 protein: CSAPNGGRPSEQYF
CDR3 DNA: TGCAGTGCCCCAAACGGGGGGCGCCCGTCCGAGCAGTACTTC
D gene: NA
J gene: TRBJ2-7
clone size: many
V gene: TRBV20-1

CDR3 protein: CASSVEGVRGIQYF
CDR3 DNA: TGTGCCAGCAGCGTCGAGGGGGTGCGGGGCATTCAGTACTTC
D gene: NA
J gene: TRBJ2-4
clone size: many
V gene: TRBV9

CDR3 protein: CASSDGQAGDTQYF
CDR3 DNA: TGTGCCAGCAGTGACGGACAAGCTGGAGATACGCAGTATTTT
D gene: NA
J gene: TRBJ2-3
clone size: many
V gene: TRBV7-9

CDR3 protein: CASSLGQDNSPLHF
CDR3 DNA: TGCGCCAGCAGCTTGGGACAGGATAATTCACCCCTCCACTTT
D gene: NA
J gene: TRBJ1-6
clone size: many
V gene: TRBV5-1

CDR3 protein: CASSFRGLAAVDTQYF
CDR3 DNA: TGCGCCAGCAGCTTTCGCGGACTAGCGGCGGTAGATACGCAGTATTTT
D gene: TRBD2
J gene: TRBJ2-3
clone size: many
V gene: TRBV5-1

CDR3 protein: CASRYTGTHEQYF
CDR3 DNA: TGTGCCAGCAGGTACACAGGGACCCACGAGCAGTACTTC
D gene: NA
J gene: TRBJ2-7
clone size: many
V gene: TRBV12-3/TRBV12-4

CDR3 protein: CASSYSTGTGTLSNQPQHF
CDR3 DNA: TGTGCCAGCAGTTACTCGACGGGGACAGGTACCCTTAGCAATCAGCCCCAGCATTTT
D gene: TRBD1
J gene: TRBJ1-5
clone size: many
V gene: TRBV6-2/TRBV6-3

CDR3 protein: CASSSQGGANYGYTF
CDR3 DNA: TGCGCCAGCAGCTCCCAGGGGGGCGCTAACTATGGCTACACCTTC
D gene: TRBD1
J gene: TRBJ1-2
clone size: many
V gene: TRBV5-1

CDR3 protein: CSGSAGRETQYF
CDR3 DNA: TGCAGCGGGAGTGCCGGGAGGGAGACCCAGTACTTC
D gene: TRBD2
J gene: TRBJ2-5
clone size: few
V gene: TRBV29-1

CDR3 protein: CASSPTLSGEYNEQFF
CDR3 DNA: TGCGCCAGCAGCCCGACCCTTAGCGGGGAGTACAATGAGCAGTTCTTC
D gene: TRBD2
J gene: TRBJ2-1
clone size: many
V gene: TRBV4-1

CDR3 protein: CASAIAVTFYNEQFF
CDR3 DNA: TGCGCCAGCGCCATAGCGGTTACATTCTACAATGAGCAGTTCTTC
D gene: NA
J gene: TRBJ2-1
clone size: NA
V gene: TRBV4-1

CDR3 protein: CASSRPGQGNTEAFF
CDR3 DNA: TGTGCCAGCAGTCGCCCGGGACAGGGAAACACTGAAGCTTTCTTT
D gene: TRBD1
J gene: TRBJ1-1
clone size: many
V gene: TRBV6-2/TRBV6-3

CDR3 protein: CSARDGGQDHTEAFF
CDR3 DNA: TGCAGTGCTAGAGATGGGGGGCAGGACCACACTGAAGCTTTCTTT
D gene: NA
J gene: TRBJ1-1
clone size: many
V gene: TRBV20-1

CDR3 protein: CSAAGQQETQYF
CDR3 DNA: TGCAGTGCTGCGGGACAGCAAGAGACCCAGTACTTC
D gene: NA
J gene: TRBJ2-5
clone size: NA
V gene: TRBV20-1

CDR3 protein: CASSYGGQGYQPQHF
CDR3 DNA: TGTGCCAGCAGTTACGGTGGGCAGGGGTATCAGCCCCAGCATTTT
D gene: NA
J gene: TRBJ1-5
clone size: NA
V gene: TRBV6-2/TRBV6-3

CDR3 protein: CATSETGGIFNEQFF
CDR3 DNA: TGTGCCACCAGTGAAACAGGGGGTATCTTCAATGAGCAGTTCTTC
D gene: TRBD1
J gene: TRBJ2-1
clone size: many
V gene: TRBV24-1

CDR3 protein: CASSPGQGNQPQHF
CDR3 DNA: TGTGCCAGCAGTCCCGGACAGGGGAATCAGCCCCAGCATTTT
D gene: TRBD1
J gene: TRBJ1-5
clone size: many
V gene: TRBV12-3/TRBV12-4

CDR3 protein: CASSLATPQRAFF
CDR3 DNA: TGCGCCAGCAGCTTGGCAACACCCCAGAGGGCTTTCTTT
D gene: NA
J gene: TRBJ1-1
clone size: many
V gene: TRBV5-1

CDR3 protein: CSAGPTGPYGYTF
CDR3 DNA: TGCAGTGCTGGCCCGACAGGGCCCTATGGCTACACCTTC
D gene: TRBD1
J gene: TRBJ1-2
clone size: many
V gene: TRBV20-1

CDR3 protein: CASSRKLSGYTF
CDR3 DNA: TGTGCCAGCAGCAGAAAGCTGAGTGGCTACACCTTC
D gene: NA
J gene: TRBJ1-2
clone size: many
V gene: TRBV2

CDR3 protein: CASSQASGGYPDEQFF
CDR3 DNA: TGTGCCAGCAGCCAAGCGAGCGGCGGTTACCCCGATGAGCAGTTCTTC
D gene: NA
J gene: TRBJ2-1
clone size: many
V gene: TRBV3-1

CDR3 protein: CSSSSYNEQFF
CDR3 DNA: TGCAGCTCGAGCTCCTACAATGAGCAGTTCTTC
D gene: NA
J gene: TRBJ2-1
clone size: many
V gene: TRBV29-1

CDR3 protein: CASRGSTGDNYGYTF
CDR3 DNA: TGCGCCAGCAGAGGGTCCACAGGGGACAACTATGGCTACACCTTC
D gene: TRBD1
J gene: TRBJ1-2
clone size: many
V gene: TRBV5-1

CDR3 protein: CASSPGGGPTDTQYF
CDR3 DNA: TGCGCCAGCAGCCCTGGCGGGGGGCCCACAGATACGCAGTATTTT
D gene: TRBD2
J gene: TRBJ2-3
clone size: many
V gene: TRBV4-3

CDR3 protein: CASSAGGPNEKLFF
CDR3 DNA: TGCGCCAGCAGCGCCGGAGGGCCCAATGAAAAACTGTTTTTT
D gene: NA
J gene: TRBJ1-4
clone size: NA
V gene: TRBV5-1

CDR3 protein: CASSPNSGQGANRQYF
CDR3 DNA: TGTGCCAGCAGCCCAAACTCGGGACAGGGGGCGAATAGGCAGTACTTC
D gene: TRBD1
J gene: TRBJ2-7
clone size: many
V gene: TRBV3-1

CDR3 protein: CASSLSQSYEQYF
CDR3 DNA: TGTGCCAGCAGCTTATCCCAATCCTACGAGCAGTACTTC
D gene: NA
J gene: TRBJ2-7
clone size: NA
V gene: TRBV11-2

CDR3 protein: CSARAGRINTEAFF
CDR3 DNA: TGCAGTGCTAGAGCCGGGCGCATTAACACTGAAGCTTTCTTT
D gene: NA
J gene: TRBJ1-1
clone size: many
V gene: TRBV20-1

CDR3 protein: CSARLGEGQNEQYF
CDR3 DNA: TGCAGTGCTAGATTGGGGGAGGGACAAAACGAGCAGTACTTC
D gene: NA
J gene: TRBJ2-7
clone size: many
V gene: TRBV20-1

CDR3 protein: CASSQGRDTQYF
CDR3 DNA: TGTGCCAGCAGTCAAGGGCGGGATACGCAGTATTTT
D gene: NA
J gene: TRBJ2-3
clone size: many
V gene: TRBV2